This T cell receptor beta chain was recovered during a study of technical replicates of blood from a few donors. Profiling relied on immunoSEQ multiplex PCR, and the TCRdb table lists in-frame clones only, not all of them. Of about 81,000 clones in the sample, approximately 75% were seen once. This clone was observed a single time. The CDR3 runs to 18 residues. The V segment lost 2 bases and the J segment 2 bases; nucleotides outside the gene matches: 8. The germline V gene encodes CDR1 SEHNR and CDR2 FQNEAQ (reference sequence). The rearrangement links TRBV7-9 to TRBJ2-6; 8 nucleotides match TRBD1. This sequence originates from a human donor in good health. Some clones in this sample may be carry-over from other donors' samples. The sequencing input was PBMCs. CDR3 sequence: CASSLYGDRGPGANVLTF. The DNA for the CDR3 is TGTGCCAGCAGCTTATATGGAGACAGGGGACCTGGGGCCAACGTCCTGACTTTC.